These 23 T cell receptor beta chains originate from one sample sequenced in a study of T cells in localized non-small cell lung cancer. Assay: immunoSEQ multiplex PCR; the TCRdb copy retains only in-frame clones and omits some. Altogether tens of thousands of clones are present, around four fifths being singletons, with the ten largest covering about 40%. This specimen was peripheral blood, taken before any cancer treatment. The receptors originated from a male donor aged 60 or over with stage II squamous cell lung carcinoma.

V usage is TRBV6-5 and J usage is TRBJ2-7, with D possibly matching TRBD2 (5 bases). The CDR3 covers 16 residues. V shed 1 base and J shed 2 bases, with 15 bases lying between them. Germline loops: CDR1 MNHEY, CDR2 SVGAGI. Here the CDR3 DNA reads TGTGCCAGCAGTTACTTAGGATCGGGAAAGACCTACGAGCAGTACTTC. Its protein product is CASSYLGSGKTYEQYF.

This clone showed up just a few times. The V gene is TRBV29-1, the J gene TRBJ1-1, with TRBD1 identical over 7 bases. Trimming removed 6 bases from V and 3 bases from J; junction bases left unmatched: 7. The germline V gene has CDR1 SQVTM and CDR2 ANQGSEA. This CDR3 contains 13 residues. The DNA for the CDR3 is TGCAGCGTCGTACCGGGACAGCACACTGAAGCTTTCTTT. Its protein product is CSVVPGQHTEAFF. Together with reference TRBV29-1 and TRBJ1-1, the CDR3 gives the full variable domain: SAVISQKPSRDICQRGTSLTIQCQVDSQVTMMFWYRQQPGQSLTLIATANQGSEATYESGFVIDKFPISRPNLTFSTLTVSNMSPEDSSIYLCSVVPGQHTEAFFGQGTRLTVV.

V usage is TRBV7-2 and J usage is TRBJ1-2; D unresolved. Trimming took 2 bases from V and 7 from J, leaving 17 bases between them. Germline CDR1 and CDR2: SGHTA and FQGNSA. The CDR3 is 15 amino acids. CDR3 DNA: TGTGCCAGCAGCTTACGTATGAAGGATTTAAGTGGCTACACCTTC. Amino acid sequence: CASSLRMKDLSGYTF.

The chain carries TRBV4-1 and TRBJ2-7; maybe TRBD1 (5 bases). This CDR3 has 14 amino acids. The germline V gene has CDR1 MGHRA and CDR2 YSYEKL. V was clipped by 2 bases and J by 4 bases, with 12 bases between them. The DNA of the CDR3 is TGCGCCAGCAGCCAAATCCAGGGTGCGTACGAGCAGTACTTC. This sequence encodes CASSQIQGAYEQYF.

The chain carries TRBV5-1 and TRBJ1-3, with 9 bases aligning to TRBD1. The J segment lost 0 bases and the V segment lost 4 bases, leaving 8 bases of the junction unmatched. The germline V gene encodes CDR1 SGHRS and CDR2 YFSETQ. The CDR3 is made up of 17 amino acids. CDR3 residues: CASSPGTGFSSGNTIYF. The CDR3 nucleotides read TGCGCCAGCAGCCCTGGGACAGGGTTCAGCTCTGGAAACACCATATATTTT.

The CDR3 DNA reads TGTGCCTGGAGTGTACTAGGACGGACTGAAGCTTTCTTT. Its protein is CAWSVLGRTEAFF. The chain joins TRBV30 to TRBJ1-1; no clear D. The CDR3 is 13 amino acids. V was pared by 0 bases and J by 5 bases, with 10 bases between. Germline V lookup: CDR1 GTSNPN, CDR2 SVGIG (reference sequence).

J is TRBJ2-3 and V is TRBV6-1, with 10 bases identical to TRBD1. CDR1 and CDR2 from the germline V gene are MNHNS and SASEGT. The ends lost 0 bases at V and 5 bases at J; junction bases unmatched: 5. The CDR3 has 16 residues. This chain's CDR3 is CASSEAGTGVRDTQYF. The CDR3 nucleotides read TGTGCCAGCAGTGAAGCCGGGACAGGGGTGAGAGATACGCAGTATTTT.

This chain uses TRBV14 with TRBJ2-5; D is unresolved. CDR1 SGHDN and CDR2 FVKESK come from the germline V gene. The CDR3 is 13 residues long. Deletions cut 6 bases from V and 5 bases from J, with 13 bases between. The CDR3 nucleotides are TGTGCCAGCAGTTTTGATTTCCGGGAGACCCAGTACTTC. It codes for CASSFDFRETQYF.

The chain has TRBV5-4 and TRBJ2-7, with 9 bases that match TRBD2. The CDR3 spans 15 residues. The germline V gene has CDR1 SGHNT and CDR2 YYREEE (reference sequence). The V and J ends lost 2 bases and 3 bases, in that order; junction bases with no gene match: 6. CDR3 in amino acids: CASSLLGGGVYEQYF. CDR3 coding DNA: TGTGCCAGCAGCTTACTGGGCGGGGGGGTCTACGAGCAGTACTTC.

In its sample, this clone was seen once. The chain employs TRBV10-3 and TRBJ2-5, with no clear D. The V gene's germline CDR1 is ENHRY and CDR2 SYGVKD. V was clipped by 4 bases and J by 4 bases, with 1 base between them. CDR3 length: 10 residues. The CDR3 region has the DNA TGTGCCATCAGTGGAGAGACCCAGTACTTC. Amino acid sequence: CAISGETQYF.

This clone was detected a few times. The V call is TRBV2, the J call TRBJ2-7; 7 bases are a match to TRBD2. J was trimmed by 3 bases and V by 6 bases; bases with no gene match: 8. This CDR3 region has 14 residues. Germline loops: CDR1 SNHLY, CDR2 FYNNEI. The DNA of the CDR3 is TGTGCCAGCAGGGCTGGGACTACAGGCTACGAGCAGTACTTC. Amino acids: CASRAGTTGYEQYF.

J is TRBJ1-2 and V is TRBV5-4; a possible D gene is TRBD1 (5 bases). Germline V gene data show CDR1 as SGHNT and CDR2 as YYREEE (reference sequence). The CDR3 covers 11 residues. V was clipped by 4 bases and J by 8 bases, with 9 bases between them. In DNA form, the CDR3 reads TGTGCCAGCAGCGCCGGGGGAGGCTACACCTTC. This translates into CASSAGGGYTF.

The chain combines TRBV11-3 with TRBJ2-5; D is unresolved. V was pared by 3 bases and J by 1 base, with 3 bases between. Per the germline V gene, CDR1 is SGHNT and CDR2 is YENEEA. The CDR3 sequence is 12 residues long. CDR3 region: CASSFLQETQYF. The DNA for the CDR3 is TGTGCCAGCAGCTTTCTCCAAGAGACCCAGTACTTC.

The chain is built from TRBV5-1 and TRBJ2-1; 7 nucleotides line up with TRBD2. The V gene end was trimmed by 0 bases and the J gene end by 5 bases; junction bases not matched to a gene: 5. The CDR3 runs 15 residues. Germline V gene data show CDR1 as SGHRS and CDR2 as YFSETQ. CDR3 nucleotides: TGCGCCAGCAGCTTGGTGGCTAGCGGCAACAATGAGCAGTTCTTC. It codes for CASSLVASGNNEQFF.

The V call is TRBV6-5, the J call TRBJ1-1; D is perhaps TRBD1 (5 bases). Germline V gives CDR1 MNHEY, CDR2 SVGAGI. Trimming left V 4 bases short and J 1 base short, with 10 bases between. The CDR3 sequence is 14 residues long. The CDR3 is CASSWGRQNTEAFF. DNA of the CDR3: TGTGCCAGCAGTTGGGGCAGGCAGAACACTGAAGCTTTCTTT.

This clone was detected only once. The rearrangement links TRBV4-1 to TRBJ1-4; 10 nucleotides align to TRBD1. The CDR3 extends over 17 amino acids. Trimming cost V 2 bases and J 6 bases; bases outside gene matches: 9. Germline CDR1 MGHRA, CDR2 YSYEKL. The CDR3 sequence is CASSQRSLGTGDEKLFF. In DNA form, the CDR3 reads TGCGCCAGCAGCCAAAGATCCCTAGGGACAGGGGATGAAAAACTGTTTTTT.

The CDR3 DNA sequence: TGTGCCAGCAGCTCAGTGGCGGCCTTAGCCAAAAACATTCAGTACTTC. Residues: CASSSVAALAKNIQYF. The chain employs TRBV7-9 and TRBJ2-4, with unresolved D. There are 16 residues in the CDR3. V was trimmed by 4 bases and J by 0 bases, leaving 13 bases between them. Looked up from germline, CDR1 is SEHNR and CDR2 is FQNEAQ (reference sequence).

The CDR3 DNA reads TGTGCCAGCAGTGGACTTAAGTGGGGGCTCAATAACTATGGCTACACCTTC. It encodes CASSGLKWGLNNYGYTF. This chain links TRBV25-1 with TRBJ1-2; tentatively, D is TRBD1 (6 bases). Germline-derived CDR1 and CDR2 are MGHDK and SYGVNS. Trimming took off 4 bases at V and 1 base at J, with 19 bases between the two ends. This CDR3 has 17 amino acids.

This clone was counted between two and nine times. In nucleotides, the CDR3 is TGTGCCAGCCGTAACAGGTTTAGCACAGATACGCAGTATTTT. Protein sequence: CASRNRFSTDTQYF. The chain is built from TRBV19 and TRBJ2-3, with a weak D call TRBD1 (5 bases). Germline values: CDR1 LNHDA, CDR2 SQIVND (reference sequence). The V end lost 9 bases, the J end lost 0 bases, and 13 bases lay between the germline ends. CDR3 length: 14 amino acids.

The chain carries TRBV6-6 and TRBJ2-5; D ambiguous. Trimming cost V 6 bases and J 2 bases, with 1 base left between them. The CDR3 sequence is 10 residues long. Germline V CDR1 and CDR2: MNHNY, SVGAGI (reference sequence). In DNA, the CDR3 is TGTGCCAGCAGACAAGAGACCCAGTACTTC. It translates to CASRQETQYF.

The table lists this clone with a few counts. The rearrangement joins TRBV14 to TRBJ2-3; 9 bases fit TRBD2. Germline CDR1 SGHDN, CDR2 FVKESK. The junction had 2 bases not matched to a gene; V was cut back by 3 bases and J by 1 base. This CDR3 has 15 residues. CDR3 region: CASSQIAGGTDTQYF. CDR3 DNA: TGTGCCAGCAGCCAGATAGCGGGGGGCACAGATACGCAGTATTTT.

The chain couples TRBV9 to TRBJ2-7, with D hard to call. The CDR3 consists of 14 residues. V was pared by 0 bases and J by 6 bases, with 13 bases between. Germline V CDR1 and CDR2: SGDLS, YYNGEE. CDR3 nucleotide sequence: TGTGCCAGCAGCGTAGGTGGGCGCGGATCCGAGCAGTACTTC. Translated: CASSVGGRGSEQYF.

The J gene is TRBJ2-5, the V gene TRBV5-4; D is ambiguous. The V end lost 6 bases, the J end lost 2 bases, and 11 bases lay between the germline ends. Germline loops: CDR1 SGHNT, CDR2 YYREEE (reference sequence). This CDR3 has 13 amino acids. The CDR3 sequence: CASTTPGQETQYF. DNA for the CDR3: TGTGCCAGCACCACACCCGGGCAAGAGACCCAGTACTTC.